The T cell receptor beta chain under discussion was sequenced for a study of shared clonotypes between healthy human individuals. Study information: Donor ages ranged 18 to 49 years: a couple of women, a few men.

Every immunoSEQ plate was one replicate of a subset's evenly spread DNA. In the authors' workflow: Junction-only sequences produced by ImmunoSEQ had no quality scores, so filtering differed. TCRdb's table, derived via immunoSEQ multiplex PCR, lists solely in-frame clones and lacks some. That table furnishes V, J and clone size, whereas the DNA furnished D and trimming. The sample carries some 490,000 clones, roughly 80% recorded once. There are 13 residues in the CDR3. Between the trimmed V and J ends, which lost 6 bases and 6 bases, there was a span of 14 bases. Germline CDR1 reads SEHNR; CDR2 reads FQNEAQ (reference sequence). Donors included only healthy HIV-negative adults lacking recent acute infections or vaccinations.

Sequencing was carried out using PBMCs. The chain couples TRBV7-9 to TRBJ1-1; D is unclear. The origin of this receptor is a woman aged 40 to 49 in good health. Some clones in this sample may be carry-over from other donors' samples. The chain's CDR3 is CASSLTERPEAFF. In nucleotides, the CDR3 is TGTGCCAGCAGTCTGACGGAACGACCTGAAGCTTTCTTT. Using reference TRBV7-9 and TRBJ1-1 for the parts outside the CDR3, the full variable domain is DTGVSQNPRHKITKRGQNVTFRCDPISEHNRLYWYRQTLGQGPEFLTYFQNEAQLEKSRLLSDRFSAERPKGSFSTLEIQRTEQGDSAMYLCASSLTERPEAFFGQGTRLTVV.